This T cell receptor (beta chain) was obtained from a study of Graves' ophthalmopathy and Graves' hyperthyroidism. Excluded were patients with other autoimmune diseases, uncontrolled infections, pregnancy or lactation. Amplification targeted the TCR beta CDR3 regions, with RNA transcripts as the source material. HTBI primers served in a first-round RT-PCR, which a second-round multiplex PCR followed. From the multiplex PCR reads, TCRdb called clonotypes with MiXCR, one entry per CDR3 protein. This sample has about 620,000 distinct CDR3 sequences, with 22% found just once. This clonotype was detected ten times or more. Trimming took 6 bases from V and 1 from J, leaving 15 bases between them. CDR3 length: 15 amino acids. CDR1 is SGHTA, CDR2 FQGNSA, per germline.

The receptor's source is a woman under 30 with stable Graves' hyperthyroidism. Some clones in this sample may be carry-over from other donors' samples. Sequencing input: peripheral blood. This chain connects TRBV7-2 to TRBJ1-2; TRBD1 is a possible D gene (6 bases). The CDR3, as DNA: TGTGCCAGCAGGCACCTGAGACAGGTTAACTATGGCTACACCTTC. This translates into CASRHLRQVNYGYTF.